A single sample is the source of the 5 T cell receptor beta chains below, sequenced in a study of T-cell reconstitution after alpha-beta-depleted transplantation in children listed by TCRdb under 2016. The library was obtained by PCR. TCRdb lists the instrument as Illumina HiSeq 2500. Molecular barcoding was employed in the preparation of TCR libraries, with unique molecular identifiers being used to normalize TCRbeta repertoire quantification. In-frame beta chains were kept once TCRdb had trimmed the public reads at Q25 with fastp and called clones with MiXCR. CDR3 protein duplicates are merged, each entry listing the most common genes and DNA. Within this sample are 330,000 or so distinct CDR3 sequences, with about 9.5% of them counted one time only. About 8% of the sample is held by the ten biggest clonotypes. Read against the paper, the sample's treatment or condition label means: allogeneic hematopoietic cell transplantation with graft depleted of TCRalphabeta T cells and CD19 B cells.

The starting material was PBMCs, obtained before TCRalphabeta/CD19-depleted stem cell transplant. Source of these receptors: a boy less than two years old with acute myeloid leukemia, due to receive a stem cell transplant.

Many counts were recorded for this clonotype. This chain links TRBV18 with TRBJ2-7; the D gene is possibly TRBD2 (7 bases). CDR1 KGHSH and CDR2 LQKENI come from the germline V gene. The CDR3 runs to 16 residues. V gave up 2 bases and J gave up 0 bases, with 14 bases separating them. The CDR3: CASSPTVGGASYEQYF. DNA of the CDR3: TGTGCCAGCTCACCAACTGTTGGGGGGGCCTCCTACGAGCAGTACTTC.

This clonotype was picked up one time. Given a much more abundant clone one base away, this may be a read error. For the CDR3, the DNA is TGCGCCAGCAGCTTTACCAGGACTGAAGCTTTCTTT. Protein: CASSFTRTEAFF. This chain connects TRBV5-1 to TRBJ1-1; D uncertain. Germline CDR1 and CDR2: SGHRS and YFSETQ. Between the trimmed V and J ends, which lost 2 bases and 5 bases, there was a span of 7 bases. The CDR3 contains 12 residues.

This clonotype has ten or more counts. The V and J genes are TRBV20-1 and TRBJ1-5, with 7 bases lining up with TRBD1. Losses at the gene ends were 6 bases for V and 0 bases for J; bases not matched to a gene: 11. Per the germline V gene, CDR1 is DFQATT and CDR2 is SNEGSKA (reference sequence). This CDR3 contains 16 residues. CDR3 residues: CSAYQTGPYSNQPQHF. The CDR3, as DNA: TGCAGTGCCTACCAGACAGGGCCATATAGCAATCAGCCCCAGCATTTT.

This clonotype was seen repeatedly, ten times or more. The chain carries TRBV10-3 and TRBJ2-7, with a weak D call TRBD2 (5 bases). V was pared by 4 bases and J by 7 bases, with 14 bases between. The CDR3 extends over 13 amino acids. Germline V gives CDR1 ENHRY, CDR2 SYGVKD. This chain's CDR3 is CAISGTRGGEQYF. Written as DNA, the CDR3 is TGTGCCATCAGTGGGACCCGGGGTGGAGAGCAGTACTTC.

This clonotype was seen ten or more times. This sequence joins TRBV29-1 and TRBJ2-3; D possibly uses TRBD1 or TRBD2 (6 bases each). This CDR3 has 15 amino acids. Trimming stripped 6 bases from V and 2 bases from J, with 18 bases between. CDR1 is SQVTM and CDR2 is ANQGSEA in the germline V gene. CDR3 bases: TGCAGCGTGTCCTTTCGGAGGGGGAACACAGATACGCAGTATTTT. Its translation: CSVSFRRGNTDTQYF.